This passage covers 4 T cell receptor beta chains from one sample sequenced in a study of shared clonotypes between healthy human individuals. TCRdb keeps only in-frame clones here, not all; method: immunoSEQ multiplex PCR. The sample lists nearly 750,000 clones, 72% seen once, with more than 1.5% in the top ten. Sample: memory CD4+ T cells sorted from blood. The subset: CD45RA-negative fraction. All receptors come from a woman aged 25 to 39 in good health.

The chain is built from TRBV28 and TRBJ1-1; no clear D. The V end lost 7 bases, the J end lost 6 bases, and 18 bases lay between the germline ends. This CDR3 spans 14 amino acids. Per germline, CDR1 MDHEN and CDR2 SYDVKM. CDR3 nucleotide sequence: TGTGCCAGCACCAGATTTTCCGCTGTCGCTGAAGCTTTCTTT. Its protein is CASTRFSAVAEAFF.

The chain combines TRBV21-1 with TRBJ1-4. TRBV21-1 is given as a pseudogene. The CDR3 runs 21 residues. CDR3 loop: CASIRIGEAGRRHATNEKLFF. CDR3 nucleotides: TGTGCCAGCATCCGGATCGGTGAGGCCGGCAGGCGGCATGCAACTAATGAAAAACTGTTTTTT.

The V and J genes are TRBV18 and TRBJ2-2; TRBD2 matches 7 bases. The CDR3 is 14 residues long. Germline V gene sequence: CDR1 KGHSH, CDR2 LQKENI. Losses at the gene ends were 3 bases for V and 4 bases for J; bases not matched to a gene: 2. The CDR3 sequence is CASSPGGITGELFF. CDR3 coding DNA: TGTGCCAGCTCACCGGGGGGGATCACCGGGGAGCTGTTTTTT.

The chain uses TRBV19 and TRBJ2-5; D gene ambiguous. V was pared by 3 bases and J by 2 bases, with 7 bases between. CDR1 is LNHDA, CDR2 SQIVND, per germline (reference sequence). The CDR3 is made up of 13 amino acids. The DNA for the CDR3 is TGTGCCAGTAGTATTAGCCTACAAGAGACCCAGTACTTC. This codes for CASSISLQETQYF.